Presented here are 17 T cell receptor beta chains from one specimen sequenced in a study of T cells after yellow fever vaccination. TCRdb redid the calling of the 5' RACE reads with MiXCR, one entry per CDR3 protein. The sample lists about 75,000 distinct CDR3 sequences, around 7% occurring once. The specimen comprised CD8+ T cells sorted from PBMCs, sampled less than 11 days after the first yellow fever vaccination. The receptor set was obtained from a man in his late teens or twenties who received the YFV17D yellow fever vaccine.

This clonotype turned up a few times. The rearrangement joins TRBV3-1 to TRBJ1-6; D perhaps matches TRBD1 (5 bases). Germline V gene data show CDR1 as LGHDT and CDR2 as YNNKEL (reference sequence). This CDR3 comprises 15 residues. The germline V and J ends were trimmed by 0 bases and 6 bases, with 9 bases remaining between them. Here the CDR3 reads CASSQDRRANSPLHF. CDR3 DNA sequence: TGTGCCAGCAGCCAAGATCGCAGGGCTAATTCACCCCTCCACTTT.

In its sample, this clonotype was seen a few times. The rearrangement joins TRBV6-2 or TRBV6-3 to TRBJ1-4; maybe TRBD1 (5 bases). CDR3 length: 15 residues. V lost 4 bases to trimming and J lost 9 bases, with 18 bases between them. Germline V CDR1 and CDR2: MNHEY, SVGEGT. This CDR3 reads CASSSSGTPGQKLFF. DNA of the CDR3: TGTGCCAGCAGTTCGTCCGGGACTCCGGGCCAAAAACTGTTTTTT.

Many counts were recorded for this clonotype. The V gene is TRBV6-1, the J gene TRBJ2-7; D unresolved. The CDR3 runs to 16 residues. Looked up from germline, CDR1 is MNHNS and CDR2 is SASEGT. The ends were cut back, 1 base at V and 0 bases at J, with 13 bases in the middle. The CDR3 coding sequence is TGTGCCAGCAGTGAAGGAGGCGTGTCGGGCTCCTACGAGCAGTACGTC. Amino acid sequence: CASSEGGVSGSYEQYV.

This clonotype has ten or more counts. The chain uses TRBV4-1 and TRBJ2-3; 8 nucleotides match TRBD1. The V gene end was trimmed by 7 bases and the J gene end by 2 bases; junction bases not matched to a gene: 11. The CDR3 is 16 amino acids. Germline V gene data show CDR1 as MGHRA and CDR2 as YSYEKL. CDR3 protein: CASNEGRGLVTDTQYF. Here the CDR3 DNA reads TGCGCCAGCAACGAAGGCAGGGGGCTGGTCACAGATACGCAGTATTTT.

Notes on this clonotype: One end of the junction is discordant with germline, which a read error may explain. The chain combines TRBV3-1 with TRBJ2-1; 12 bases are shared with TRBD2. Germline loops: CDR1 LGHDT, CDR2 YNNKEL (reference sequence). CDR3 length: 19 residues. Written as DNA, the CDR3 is TGTGCCTGCAGCCAACAGGTGACTAGCGGGGGTAGCTCCTACAATGAGCAGTTCTTC. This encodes CACSQQVTSGGSSYNEQFF.

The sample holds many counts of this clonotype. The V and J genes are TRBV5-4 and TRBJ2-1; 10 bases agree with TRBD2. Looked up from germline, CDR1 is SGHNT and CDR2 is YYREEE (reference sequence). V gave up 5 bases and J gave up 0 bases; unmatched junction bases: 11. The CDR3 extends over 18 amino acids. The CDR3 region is CASRRSLAGVSSYNEQFF. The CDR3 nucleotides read TGTGCCAGCAGGAGAAGCCTAGCGGGGGTCAGCTCCTACAATGAGCAGTTCTTC.

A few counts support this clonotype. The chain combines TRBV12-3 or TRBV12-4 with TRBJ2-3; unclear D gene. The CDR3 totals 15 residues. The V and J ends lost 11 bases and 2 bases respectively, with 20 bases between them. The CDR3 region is CACFDLQLSTDTQYF. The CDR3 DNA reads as TGTGCCTGCTTTGATTTACAGCTTTCCACAGATACGCAGTATTTT.

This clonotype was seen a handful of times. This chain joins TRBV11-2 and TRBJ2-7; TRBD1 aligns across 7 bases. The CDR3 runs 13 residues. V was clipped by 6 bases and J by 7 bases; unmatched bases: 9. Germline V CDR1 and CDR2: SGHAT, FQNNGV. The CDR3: CASSSTGEWEQYV. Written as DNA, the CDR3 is TGTGCCAGCAGTTCAACAGGGGAGTGGGAGCAGTACGTC.

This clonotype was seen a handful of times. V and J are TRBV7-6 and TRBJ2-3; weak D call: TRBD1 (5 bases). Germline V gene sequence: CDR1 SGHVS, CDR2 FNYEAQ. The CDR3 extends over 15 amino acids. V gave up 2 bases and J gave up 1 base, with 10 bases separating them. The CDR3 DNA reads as TGTGCCAGCAGCTTAATGATGACAGGCACAGATACGCAGTATTTT. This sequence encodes CASSLMMTGTDTQYF.

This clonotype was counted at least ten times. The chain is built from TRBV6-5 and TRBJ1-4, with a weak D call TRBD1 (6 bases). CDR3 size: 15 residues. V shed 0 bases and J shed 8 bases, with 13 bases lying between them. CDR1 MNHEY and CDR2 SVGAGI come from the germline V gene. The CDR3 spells CASSYSPTGTEKLFF. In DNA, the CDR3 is TGTGCCAGCAGTTACTCCCCCACAGGGACCGAAAAACTGTTTTTT.

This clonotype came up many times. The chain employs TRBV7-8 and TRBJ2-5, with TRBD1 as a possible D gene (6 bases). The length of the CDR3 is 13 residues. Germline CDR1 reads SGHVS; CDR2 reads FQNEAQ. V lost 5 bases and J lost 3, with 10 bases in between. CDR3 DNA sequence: TGTGCCAGCAGCGATCGGACAGAAGAGACCCAGTACTTC. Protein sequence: CASSDRTEETQYF.

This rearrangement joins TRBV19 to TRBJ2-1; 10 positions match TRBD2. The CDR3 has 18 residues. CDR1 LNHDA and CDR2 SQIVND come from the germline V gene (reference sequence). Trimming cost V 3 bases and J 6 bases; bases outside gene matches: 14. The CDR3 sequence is CASSIWASGGHTGNEQFF. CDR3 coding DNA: TGTGCCAGTAGTATCTGGGCTAGCGGGGGACACACGGGCAATGAGCAGTTCTTC. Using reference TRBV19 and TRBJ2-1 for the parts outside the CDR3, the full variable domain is DGGITQSPKYLFRKEGQNVTLSCEQNLNHDAMYWYRQDPGQGLRLIYYSQIVNDFQKGDIAEGYSVSREKKESFPLTVTSAQKNPTAFYLCASSIWASGGHTGNEQFFGPGTRLTVL.

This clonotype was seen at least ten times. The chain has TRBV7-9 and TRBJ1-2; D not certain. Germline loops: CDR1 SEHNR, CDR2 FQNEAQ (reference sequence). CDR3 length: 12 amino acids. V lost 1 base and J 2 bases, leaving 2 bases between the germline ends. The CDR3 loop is CASSLVNYGYTF. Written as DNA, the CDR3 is TGTGCCAGCAGCTTAGTCAACTATGGCTACACCTTC. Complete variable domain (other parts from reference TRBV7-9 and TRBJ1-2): DTGVSQNPRHKITKRGQNVTFRCDPISEHNRLYWYRQTLGQGPEFLTYFQNEAQLEKSRLLSDRFSAERPKGSFSTLEIQRTEQGDSAMYLCASSLVNYGYTFGSGTRLTVV.

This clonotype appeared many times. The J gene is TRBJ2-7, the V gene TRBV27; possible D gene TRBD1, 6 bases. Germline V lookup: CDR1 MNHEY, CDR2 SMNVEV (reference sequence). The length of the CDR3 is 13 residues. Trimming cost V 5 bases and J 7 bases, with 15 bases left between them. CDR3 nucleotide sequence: TGTGCCAGCAGTCCCTCGACAGGTGGAGAGCAGTACGTC. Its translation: CASSPSTGGEQYV.

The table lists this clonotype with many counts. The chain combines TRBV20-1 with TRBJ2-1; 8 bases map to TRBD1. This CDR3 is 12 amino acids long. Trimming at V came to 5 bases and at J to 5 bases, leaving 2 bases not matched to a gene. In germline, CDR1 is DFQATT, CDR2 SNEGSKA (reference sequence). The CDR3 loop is CSALDRDNEQFF. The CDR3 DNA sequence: TGCAGTGCTCTGGACAGGGACAATGAGCAGTTCTTC.

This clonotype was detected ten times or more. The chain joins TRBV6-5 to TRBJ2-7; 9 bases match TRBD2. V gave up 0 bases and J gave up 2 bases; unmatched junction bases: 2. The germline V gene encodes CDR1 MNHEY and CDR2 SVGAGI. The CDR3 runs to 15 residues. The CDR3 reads CASSYSGTSTYEQYF. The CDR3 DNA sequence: TGTGCCAGCAGTTACTCGGGGACTAGCACCTACGAGCAGTACTTC.

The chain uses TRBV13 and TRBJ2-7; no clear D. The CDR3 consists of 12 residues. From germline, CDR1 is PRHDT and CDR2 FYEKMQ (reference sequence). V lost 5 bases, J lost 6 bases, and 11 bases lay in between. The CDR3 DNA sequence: TGTGCCAGCAGCACCCAGGCCGGCGAGCAGTACTTC. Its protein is CASSTQAGEQYF.